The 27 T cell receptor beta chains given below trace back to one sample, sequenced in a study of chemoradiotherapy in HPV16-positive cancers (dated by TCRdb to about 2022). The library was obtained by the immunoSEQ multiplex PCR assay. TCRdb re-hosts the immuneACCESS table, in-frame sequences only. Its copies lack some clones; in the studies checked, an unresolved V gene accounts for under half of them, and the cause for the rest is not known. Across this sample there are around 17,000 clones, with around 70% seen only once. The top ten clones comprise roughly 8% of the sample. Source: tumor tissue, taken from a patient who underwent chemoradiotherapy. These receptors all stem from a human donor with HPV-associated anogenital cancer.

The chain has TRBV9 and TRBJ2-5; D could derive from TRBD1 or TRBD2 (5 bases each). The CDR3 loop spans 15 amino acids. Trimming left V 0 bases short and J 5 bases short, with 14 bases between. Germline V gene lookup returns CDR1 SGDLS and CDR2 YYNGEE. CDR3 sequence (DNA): TGTGCCAGCAGCGTAGCCGGGACCTTGGGGGAGACCCAGTACTTC. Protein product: CASSVAGTLGETQYF.

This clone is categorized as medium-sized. The CDR3 nucleotides are TGTGCCAGCAGCGCCCGGGGAGGCGAGCAGTACTTC. Its protein product is CASSARGGEQYF. The chain carries TRBV7-9 and TRBJ2-7; D might be TRBD2 (6 bases). Germline CDR1 SEHNR, CDR2 FQNEAQ (reference sequence). The V gene lost 5 bases and the J gene lost 6 bases, with 11 bases spanning the gap. There are 12 residues in the CDR3.

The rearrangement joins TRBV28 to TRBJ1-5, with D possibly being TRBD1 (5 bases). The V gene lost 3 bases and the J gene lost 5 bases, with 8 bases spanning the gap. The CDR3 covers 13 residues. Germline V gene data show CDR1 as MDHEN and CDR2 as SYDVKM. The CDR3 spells CASSLWGDQPQHF. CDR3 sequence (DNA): TGTGCCAGCAGTTTGTGGGGGGATCAGCCCCAGCATTTT.

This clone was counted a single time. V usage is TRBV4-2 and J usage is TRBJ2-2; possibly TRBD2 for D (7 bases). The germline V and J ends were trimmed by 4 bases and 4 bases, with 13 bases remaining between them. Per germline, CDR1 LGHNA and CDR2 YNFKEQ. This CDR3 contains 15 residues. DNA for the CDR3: TGTGCCAGCAGCCCTATGGGGGGGCCCACCGGGGAGCTGTTTTTT. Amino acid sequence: CASSPMGGPTGELFF.

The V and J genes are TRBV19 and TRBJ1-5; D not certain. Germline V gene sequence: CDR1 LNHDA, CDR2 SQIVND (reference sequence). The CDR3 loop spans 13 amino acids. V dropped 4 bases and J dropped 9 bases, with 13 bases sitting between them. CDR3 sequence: CASSTDTSLPQHF. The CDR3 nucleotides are TGTGCCAGTAGTACGGATACATCACTGCCCCAGCATTTT.

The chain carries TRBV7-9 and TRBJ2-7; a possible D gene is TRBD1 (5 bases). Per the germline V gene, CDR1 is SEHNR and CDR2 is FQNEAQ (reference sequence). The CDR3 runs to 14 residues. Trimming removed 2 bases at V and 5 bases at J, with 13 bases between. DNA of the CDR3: TGTGCCAGCAGCTTAAATCTGGGGCCCAACGAGCAGTACTTC. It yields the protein CASSLNLGPNEQYF.

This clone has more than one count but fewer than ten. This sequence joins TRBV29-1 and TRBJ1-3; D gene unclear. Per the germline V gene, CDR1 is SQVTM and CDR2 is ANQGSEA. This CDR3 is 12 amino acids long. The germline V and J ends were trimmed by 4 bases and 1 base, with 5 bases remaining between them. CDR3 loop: CSVAVSGNTIYF. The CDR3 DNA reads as TGCAGCGTTGCGGTATCTGGAAACACCATATATTTT.

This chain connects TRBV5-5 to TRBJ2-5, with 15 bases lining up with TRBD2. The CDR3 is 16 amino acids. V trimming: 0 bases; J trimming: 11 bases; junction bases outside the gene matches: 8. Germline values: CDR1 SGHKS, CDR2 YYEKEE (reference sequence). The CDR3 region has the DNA TGTGCCAGCAGCTTGGGGACTAGCGGGGGGGCCAGGGTTCAGTACTTC. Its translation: CASSLGTSGGARVQYF. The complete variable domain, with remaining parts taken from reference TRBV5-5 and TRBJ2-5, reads DAGVTQSPTHLIKTRGQQVTLRCSPISGHKSVSWYQQVLGQGPQFIFQYYEKEERGRGNFPDRFSARQFPNYSSELNVNALLLGDSALYLCASSLGTSGGARVQYFGPGTRLLVL.

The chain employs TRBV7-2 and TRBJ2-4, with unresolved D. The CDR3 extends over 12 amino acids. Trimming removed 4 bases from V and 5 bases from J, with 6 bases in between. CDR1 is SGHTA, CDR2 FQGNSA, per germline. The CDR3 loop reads CASSSMENIQYF. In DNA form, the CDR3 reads TGTGCCAGCAGCTCTATGGAAAACATTCAGTACTTC. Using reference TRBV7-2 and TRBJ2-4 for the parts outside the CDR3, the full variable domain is GAGVSQSPSNKVTEKGKDVELRCDPISGHTALYWYRQSLGQGLEFLIYFQGNSAPDKSGLPSDRFSAERTGGSVSTLTIQRTQQEDSAVYLCASSSMENIQYFGAGTRLSVL.

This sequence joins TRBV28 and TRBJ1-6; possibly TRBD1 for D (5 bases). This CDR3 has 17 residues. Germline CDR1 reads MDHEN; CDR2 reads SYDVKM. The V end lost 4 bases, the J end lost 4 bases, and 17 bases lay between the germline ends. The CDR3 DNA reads TGTGCCAGCAGTTCCTCCGGCCCCGACAGTTATAATTCACCCCTCCACTTT. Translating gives CASSSSGPDSYNSPLHF.

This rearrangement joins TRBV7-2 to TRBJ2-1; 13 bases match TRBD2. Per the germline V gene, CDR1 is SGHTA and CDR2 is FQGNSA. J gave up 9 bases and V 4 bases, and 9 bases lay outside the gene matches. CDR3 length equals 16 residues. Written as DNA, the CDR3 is TGTGCCAGCAGCTCTGCCGGACTAGCGGGAGCTCTTGAGCAGTTCTTC. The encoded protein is CASSSAGLAGALEQFF.

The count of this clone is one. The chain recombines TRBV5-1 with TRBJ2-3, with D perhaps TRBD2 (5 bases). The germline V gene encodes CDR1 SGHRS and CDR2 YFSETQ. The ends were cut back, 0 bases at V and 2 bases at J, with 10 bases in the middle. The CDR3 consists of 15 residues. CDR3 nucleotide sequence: TGCGCCAGCAGCTTGGGAGACTACTACACAGATACGCAGTATTTT. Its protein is CASSLGDYYTDTQYF.

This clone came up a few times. The CDR3 DNA reads as TGTGCCAGCAGTGAACCAGGGAGTGTTTACGGCTACACCTTC. Translation gives CASSEPGSVYGYTF. The chain combines TRBV6-1 with TRBJ1-2, with D possibly TRBD1 on 5 matching bases. Per the germline V gene, CDR1 is MNHNS and CDR2 is SASEGT. CDR3 length: 14 residues. The germline V and J ends were trimmed by 2 bases and 8 bases, with 15 bases remaining between them.

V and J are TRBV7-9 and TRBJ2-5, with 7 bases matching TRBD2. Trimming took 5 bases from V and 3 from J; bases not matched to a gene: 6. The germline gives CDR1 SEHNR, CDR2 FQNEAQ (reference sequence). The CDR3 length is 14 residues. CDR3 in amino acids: CASSVVGGKETQYF. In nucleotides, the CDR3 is TGTGCCAGCAGCGTAGTGGGGGGGAAAGAGACCCAGTACTTC.

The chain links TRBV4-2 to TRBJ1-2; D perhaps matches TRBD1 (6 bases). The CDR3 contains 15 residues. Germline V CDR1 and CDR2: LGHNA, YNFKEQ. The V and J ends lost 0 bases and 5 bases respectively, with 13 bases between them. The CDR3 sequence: CASSQDRGGYYGYTF. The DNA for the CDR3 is TGTGCCAGCAGCCAAGACAGGGGCGGCTATTATGGCTACACCTTC.

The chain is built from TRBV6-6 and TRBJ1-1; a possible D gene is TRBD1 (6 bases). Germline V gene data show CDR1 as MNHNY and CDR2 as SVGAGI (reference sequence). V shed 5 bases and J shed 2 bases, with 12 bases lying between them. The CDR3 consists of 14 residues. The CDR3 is CASSRRGGNTEAFF. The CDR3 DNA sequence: TGTGCCAGCAGTCGCAGGGGAGGTAACACTGAAGCTTTCTTT.

This CDR3 is CSVVGGVGTDTQYF. The CDR3 DNA sequence: TGCAGCGTTGTTGGCGGGGTGGGGACAGATACGCAGTATTTT. The genes are TRBV29-1 and TRBJ2-3; perhaps TRBD2 as D (6 bases). With 4 bases removed from V and 3 bases from J, the gap between germline ends came to 14 bases. CDR3 size: 14 residues. Per germline, CDR1 SQVTM and CDR2 ANQGSEA.

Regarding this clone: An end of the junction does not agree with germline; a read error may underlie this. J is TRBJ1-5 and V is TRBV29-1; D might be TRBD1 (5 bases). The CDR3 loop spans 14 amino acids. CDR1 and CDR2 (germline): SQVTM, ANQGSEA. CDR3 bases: TGCAGCGTTGGGGGGGACGGAAATAATCAACCCCAGCATTTT. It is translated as CSVGGDGNNQPQHF.

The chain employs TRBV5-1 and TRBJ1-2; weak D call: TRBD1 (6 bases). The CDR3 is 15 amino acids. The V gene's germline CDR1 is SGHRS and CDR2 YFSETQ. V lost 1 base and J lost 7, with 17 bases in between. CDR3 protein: CASSLTFGGRGGYTF. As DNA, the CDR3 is TGCGCCAGCAGCTTGACGTTCGGGGGGCGCGGTGGCTACACCTTC.

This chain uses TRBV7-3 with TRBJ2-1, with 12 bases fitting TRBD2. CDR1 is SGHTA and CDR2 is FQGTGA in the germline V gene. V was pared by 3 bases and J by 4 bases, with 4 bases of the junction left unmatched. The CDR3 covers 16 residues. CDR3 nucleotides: TGTGCCAGCAGCTTTACTAGCGGGGGGACGTACAATGAGCAGTTCTTC. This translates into CASSFTSGGTYNEQFF.

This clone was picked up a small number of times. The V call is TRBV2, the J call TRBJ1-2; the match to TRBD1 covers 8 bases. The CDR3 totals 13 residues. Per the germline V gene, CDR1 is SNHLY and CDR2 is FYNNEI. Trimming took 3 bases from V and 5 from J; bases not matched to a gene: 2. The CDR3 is CASSETGEYGYTF. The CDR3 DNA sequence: TGTGCCAGCAGTGAGACAGGGGAATATGGCTACACCTTC. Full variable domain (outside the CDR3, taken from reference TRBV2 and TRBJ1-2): EPEVTQTPSHQVTQMGQEVILRCVPISNHLYFYWYRQILGQKVEFLVSFYNNEISEKSEIFDDQFSVERPDGSNFTLKIRSTKLEDSAMYFCASSETGEYGYTFGSGTRLTVV.

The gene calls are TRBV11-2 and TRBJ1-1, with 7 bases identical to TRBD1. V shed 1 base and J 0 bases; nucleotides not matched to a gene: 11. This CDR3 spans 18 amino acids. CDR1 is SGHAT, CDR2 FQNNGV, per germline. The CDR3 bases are TGTGCCAGCAGCTTAGTCCCCCGGGACAGTAACATGAACACTGAAGCTTTCTTT. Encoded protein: CASSLVPRDSNMNTEAFF. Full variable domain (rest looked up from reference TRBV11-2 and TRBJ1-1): EAGVAQSPRYKIIEKRQSVAFWCNPISGHATLYWYQQILGQGPKLLIQFQNNGVVDDSQLPKDRFSAERLKGVDSTLKIQPAKLEDSAVYLCASSLVPRDSNMNTEAFFGQGTRLTVV.

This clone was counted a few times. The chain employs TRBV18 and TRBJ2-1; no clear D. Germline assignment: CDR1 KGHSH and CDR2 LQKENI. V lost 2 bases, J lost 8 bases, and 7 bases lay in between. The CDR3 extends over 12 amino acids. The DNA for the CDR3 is TGTGCCAGCTCACCAGGGGTCGATGAGCAGTTCTTC. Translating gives CASSPGVDEQFF.

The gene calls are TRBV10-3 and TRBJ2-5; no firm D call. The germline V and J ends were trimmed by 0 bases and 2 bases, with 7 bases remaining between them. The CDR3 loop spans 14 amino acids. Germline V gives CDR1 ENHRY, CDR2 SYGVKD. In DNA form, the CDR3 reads TGTGCCATCAGTGAGTCGGGCCAGCAAGAGACCCAGTACTTC. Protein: CAISESGQQETQYF.

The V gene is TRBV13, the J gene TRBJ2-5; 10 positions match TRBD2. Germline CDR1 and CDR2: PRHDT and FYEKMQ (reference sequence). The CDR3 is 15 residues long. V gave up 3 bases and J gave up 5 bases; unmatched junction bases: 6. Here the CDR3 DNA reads TGTGCCAGCAGCTTGAAACTAGCGGGGTTCGAGACCCAGTACTTC. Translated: CASSLKLAGFETQYF.

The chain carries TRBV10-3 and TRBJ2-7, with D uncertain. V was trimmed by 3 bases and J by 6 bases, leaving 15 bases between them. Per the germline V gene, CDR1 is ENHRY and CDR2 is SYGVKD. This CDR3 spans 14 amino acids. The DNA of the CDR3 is TGTGCCATCAGTGACGGCAAAACTATTGGCGAGCAGTACTTC. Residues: CAISDGKTIGEQYF.

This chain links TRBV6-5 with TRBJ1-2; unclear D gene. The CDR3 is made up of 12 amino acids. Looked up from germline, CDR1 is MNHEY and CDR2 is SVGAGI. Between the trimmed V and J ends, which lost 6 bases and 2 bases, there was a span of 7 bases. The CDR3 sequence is CASSELNYGYTF. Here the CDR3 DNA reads TGTGCCAGCAGCGAACTCAACTATGGCTACACCTTC.